The rows below give T cell receptor beta chains drawn from one sample of a study of response to subunit inactivated influenza vaccine. TCRdb used MiXCR to reprocess the RT-PCR reads, holding one entry per CDR3 protein. The sample lists roughly 780,000 distinct CDR3 sequences, approximately 18% occurring once. The sample was PBMCs from blood, taken less than 6 days after vaccination. These receptors were obtained from a man aged 45-60 years who received an inactivated influenza vaccine. The CDR3 runs from the conserved cysteine through the conserved F or W. D genes are given only for firm matches. Clone size is given for some rows only: seen once, a few or many times, or a class if the clone is expanded.

CASSYRGDRAYEQYF	TRBJ2-7	-	TRBD1	TRBV6-5
CATSRDRGGRETQYF	TRBJ2-5	few	-	TRBV15
CASSSPRGFEAFF	TRBJ1-1	-	-	TRBV12-3/TRBV12-4
CASSLAVSTDYEQYF	TRBJ2-7	-	TRBD2	TRBV27
CASTRGGGRNEQFF	TRBJ2-1	-	-	TRBV12-3/TRBV12-4
CASSLRYISGRAAYNEQFF	TRBJ2-1	many	TRBD2	TRBV11-2
CASRPIGRMNTEAFF	TRBJ1-1	-	-	TRBV7-9
CASRPRGGGELFF	TRBJ2-2	few	-	TRBV27
CAISELAGVGTDTQYF	TRBJ2-3	-	TRBD2	TRBV10-3
CANSPRAGGNYEQYF	TRBJ2-7	-	TRBD1	TRBV6-4
CSAKGTSSSYNEQFF	TRBJ2-1	few	-	TRBV20-1
CSASPGTPTNTEAFF	TRBJ1-1	-	-	TRBV20-1